This paragraph covers one T cell receptor beta chain sequence. The antigen remains unidentified. Some clones are missing from TCRdb's copy, which holds only in-frame ones; the method was immunoSEQ multiplex PCR. The table records some 60,000 clones, roughly 93% of them present only once. The CDR3 totals 14 residues. Per the germline V gene, CDR1 is MGHDK and CDR2 is SYGVNS. V was pared by 3 bases and J by 6 bases, with 5 bases of the junction left unmatched. The sample originates from a study of human versus mouse CDR3 diversity and MHC coevolution. Findings and caveats of the study: Humans had the largest estimated TCR beta repertoire, 1.5 million to 2 million clonotypes.

Sequencing was performed on naive CD4+ T cells from blood. Subset here: CD45RO-negative CD62L-positive naive CD4 T cells. The J gene is TRBJ2-3, the V gene TRBV25-1; TRBD2 matches at 8 bases. The source is a person aged 55 to 75 in good health. CDR3 coding DNA: TGTGCCAGCAGTGAGGCGGGGGGCATCGATACGCAGTATTTT. It codes for CASSEAGGIDTQYF.